Described below is a single T cell receptor beta chain sequence and its context. This sample is drawn from a study of control samples from healthy donors and cancer patients. The CDR3 runs to 13 residues. The V gene lost 2 bases and the J gene lost 8 bases, with 13 bases spanning the gap. The germline V gene has CDR1 SGHDT and CDR2 YYEEEE. TCRdb's copy holds only in-frame clones and misses some; the assay was immunoSEQ multiplex PCR. The sample records some 190,000 clones, roughly nine tenths being singletons. The sample comprised blood. The sequence was collected from a man aged 25 to 40 in good health. The chain joins TRBV5-6 to TRBJ1-2, with D perhaps matching TRBD1 (5 bases). CDR3 coding DNA: TGTGCCAGCAGCTTAACGGGGCCACGAGGCTACACCTTC. It codes for CASSLTGPRGYTF.